This paragraph covers one TCR beta chain sequence. What it binds is unknown. Using immunoSEQ multiplex PCR, the repertoire was profiled, and TCRdb retains in-frame clones only, with some absent. The table shows about 88,000 clones, with around 82% occurring only once. These data originate in a study of cytomegalovirus exposure and HLA in healthy donors. V lost 5 bases to trimming and J lost 8 bases, with 15 bases between them. CDR1 is SNHLY, CDR2 FYNNEI, per germline. The CDR3 has 13 amino acids. The study's findings and limits: It was approximately 150 TCR beta chains that were listed as cytomegalovirus-associated. TCR sequences were mostly rare, though some public TCRs occurred in many donors.

The sequenced sample was PBMCs. The source of this sequence is a woman between 18 and 29 years old in good health and CMV-seropositive. This chain joins TRBV2 and TRBJ1-2; D is unclear. CDR3: CASSPEVVHGYTF. CDR3 DNA sequence: TGTGCCAGCAGTCCCGAGGTGGTCCACGGCTACACCTTC. Variable domain in full (rest from reference TRBV2 and TRBJ1-2): EPEVTQTPSHQVTQMGQEVILRCVPISNHLYFYWYRQILGQKVEFLVSFYNNEISEKSEIFDDQFSVERPDGSNFTLKIRSTKLEDSAMYFCASSPEVVHGYTFGSGTRLTVV.